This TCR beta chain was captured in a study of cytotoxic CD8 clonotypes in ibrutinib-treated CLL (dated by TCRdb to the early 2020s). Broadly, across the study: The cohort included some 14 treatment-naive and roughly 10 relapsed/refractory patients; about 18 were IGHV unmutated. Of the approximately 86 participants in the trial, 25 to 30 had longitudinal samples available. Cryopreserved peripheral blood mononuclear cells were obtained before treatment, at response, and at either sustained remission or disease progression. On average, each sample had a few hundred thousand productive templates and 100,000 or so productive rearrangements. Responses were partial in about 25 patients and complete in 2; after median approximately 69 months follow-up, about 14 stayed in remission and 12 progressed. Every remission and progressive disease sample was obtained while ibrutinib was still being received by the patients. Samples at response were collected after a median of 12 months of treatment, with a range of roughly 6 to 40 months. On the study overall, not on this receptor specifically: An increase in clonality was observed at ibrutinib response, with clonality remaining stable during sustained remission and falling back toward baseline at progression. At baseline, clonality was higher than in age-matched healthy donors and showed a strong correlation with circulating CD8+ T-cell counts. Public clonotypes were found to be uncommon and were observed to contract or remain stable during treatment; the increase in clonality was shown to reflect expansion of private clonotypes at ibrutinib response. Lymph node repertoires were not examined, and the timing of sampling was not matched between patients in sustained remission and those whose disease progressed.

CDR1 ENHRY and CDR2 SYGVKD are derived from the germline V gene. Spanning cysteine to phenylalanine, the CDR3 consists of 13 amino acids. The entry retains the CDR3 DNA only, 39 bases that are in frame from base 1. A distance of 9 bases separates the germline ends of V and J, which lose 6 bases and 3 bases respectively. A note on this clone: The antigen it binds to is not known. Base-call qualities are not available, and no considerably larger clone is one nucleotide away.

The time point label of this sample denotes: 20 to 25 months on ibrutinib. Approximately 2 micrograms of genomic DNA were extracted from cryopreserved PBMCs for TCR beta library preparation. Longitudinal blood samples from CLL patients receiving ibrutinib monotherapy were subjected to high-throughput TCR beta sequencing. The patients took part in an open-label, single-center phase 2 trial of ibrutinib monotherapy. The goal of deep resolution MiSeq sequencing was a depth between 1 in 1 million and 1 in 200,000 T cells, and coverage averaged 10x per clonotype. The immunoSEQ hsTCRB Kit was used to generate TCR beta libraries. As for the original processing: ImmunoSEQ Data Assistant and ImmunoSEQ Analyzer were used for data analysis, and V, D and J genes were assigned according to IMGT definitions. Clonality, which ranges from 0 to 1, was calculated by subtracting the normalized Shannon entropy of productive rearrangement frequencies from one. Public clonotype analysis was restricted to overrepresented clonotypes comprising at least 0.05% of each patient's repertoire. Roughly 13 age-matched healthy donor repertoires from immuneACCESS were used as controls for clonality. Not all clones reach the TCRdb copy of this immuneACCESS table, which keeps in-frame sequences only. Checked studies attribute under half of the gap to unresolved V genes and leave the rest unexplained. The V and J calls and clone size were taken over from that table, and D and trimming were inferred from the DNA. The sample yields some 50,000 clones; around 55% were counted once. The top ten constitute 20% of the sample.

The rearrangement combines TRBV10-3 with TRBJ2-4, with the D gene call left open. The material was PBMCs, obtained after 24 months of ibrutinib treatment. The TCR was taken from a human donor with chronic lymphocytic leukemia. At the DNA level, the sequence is TGTGCCATCAGGGAAGATGACAAAAACATTCAGTACTTC. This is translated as CAIREDDKNIQYF.